This T cell receptor beta chain was captured by sequencing in a study of CD8+ T cells in alopecia areata (dated by TCRdb to the late 2010s). The study in broad terms: Treated patients were enrolled in an open-label pilot trial of oral tofacitinib at 5 to 10 mg twice daily for moderate-to-severe alopecia areata. RNA was obtained with the PAXgene miRNA kit for fixed scalp, the miRNeasy kit for PBMCs, and the RNeasy kit for mouse skin. Scalp clonality was compared among normal scalp (n=4), patchy alopecia areata scalp (n=8), and alopecia totalis/universalis scalp (n=8). Patients stayed on tofacitinib for 6 to 18 months and then had 6 months of follow-up off drug so that delayed response and recurrence could be assessed. High-throughput TCRbeta sequencing was used to examine T cell clonal expansion in alopecia areata in both the C3H/HeJ mouse model and human patients. Patients on tofacitinib were biopsied at baseline and after 4 and 24 weeks of treatment, and several of the patients also had a later scalp biopsy. TCRbeta CDR3 regions were amplified by immunoSEQ multiplex PCR with 35 Vbeta forward and 13 Jbeta reverse primers. On the human side, TCRbeta sequencing was run on scalp tissue and on sorted CD4+ and CD8+ peripheral blood T cells from healthy controls and from alopecia areata patients with either patchy or totalis/universalis disease. Here is what the overall study found, with its caveats: Shared TCR sequences between patients were less evident than in mice, which may be partly attributable to HLA diversity in the patient population. Compared with normal scalp, lesional scalp, particularly in alopecia totalis/universalis, had higher clonality and more expanded CD8+ clones, which suggests antigenic drive. Scalp TCR repertoire analysis is complicated because resident alphabeta T cells in normal human skin are also sequenced, whereas mouse skin is dominated by gammadelta T cells.

Concerning this clone itself: Its recognized antigen is unknown. Base qualities are not recorded, but no much larger clone differs from it by a single base.

Libraries were built with the immunoSEQ multiplex PCR assay. RNA was extracted from all samples and reverse transcribed into cDNA, which served as template for TCR sequencing. SuperScript III was used to make first-strand cDNA, primed with a 2:1 mix of oligo-dT and random hexamers. A synthetic immune receptor repertoire was used to measure amplification bias, and any remaining bias was corrected computationally. Concerning the study's data processing: After raw reads were preprocessed to remove errors, the CDR3 was defined following IMGT conventions as running from the conserved cysteine to phenylalanine. Clonality was computed as 1 minus the Shannon entropy, with the entropy normalized by log2 of the number of productive unique TCRs. Whether each scalp clone was CD4 or CD8 was inferred by checking scalp TCRbeta sequences against the CD4 and CD8 repertoires from sorted blood. What TCRdb holds here is the immuneACCESS table cut down to in-frame rearrangements. Part of the clones is not present; checked against another copy, under half of the missing clones reflect an unresolved V gene, and the others are unexplained. The V and J calls and the clone size are those of that table, but D and trimming were determined from the DNA. In this sample the table shows approximately 89,000 clones, nearly 45% of which occur a single time. The top ten clonotypes cover roughly 0.83% of the sample.

From alopecia areata patients, peripheral blood was collected along with lesional scalp punch biopsies. PBMCs were isolated by density centrifugation and stained for CD3, CD4 and CD8, and CD4+ and CD8+ T cells were sorted on a FACSAria. Its CDR3 holds 13 amino acids, cysteine through phenylalanine. This entry keeps only the CDR3 DNA: 39 bases, framed from base 1. The germline V end is reduced by 4 bases and the J end by 2 bases; junction bases left unmatched: 2. CDR1 and CDR2 are read off the germline V gene as SQVTM and ANQGSEA. The specimen sequenced was CD4+ T cells sorted from blood. This sequence originates from a human donor with alopecia areata. Recombination connected TRBV29-1 to TRBJ2-3, with 8 bases in between that match TRBD2. In nucleotide form, the sequence is TGCAGCGTTGTCGGGAGGGTCACAGATACGCAGTATTTT. It is translated as CSVVGRVTDTQYF.